These 25 T cell receptor beta chains originate from one sample sequenced in a study of blood T cells in healthy people across ages. Next came a second PCR, run for about 7 to 11 cycles, which used a sample-barcoded 5' primer along with a J-beta primer mix. TCRdb reprocessed the 5' RACE reads with MiXCR, giving one entry per CDR3 protein. The data show about 1 million distinct CDR3 sequences, with 35% to 50% seen just once and 18% held by the top ten. Sequencing used blood. The receptors derive from a woman aged 60-75 years in good health.

J is TRBJ2-1 and V is TRBV10-3; D may be TRBD1 or TRBD2 (5 bases each). Per germline, CDR1 ENHRY and CDR2 SYGVKD. Trimming removed 3 bases from V and 1 base from J, with 13 bases in between. The CDR3 extends over 16 amino acids. The CDR3 region has the DNA TGTGCCATCAGTGAAAGAGGGGAGTTGTCCTACAATGAGCAGTTCTTC. It translates to CAISERGELSYNEQFF.

This clonotype has only a few counts. V is TRBV27 and J is TRBJ1-2; a weak D match, TRBD1 (6 bases). V was trimmed by 3 bases and J by 0 bases, leaving 11 bases between them. The CDR3 runs 15 residues. The germline CDR1 and CDR2 sequences are MNHEY and SMNVEV (reference sequence). The CDR3 region is CASSFGGGSNYGYTF. In DNA form, the CDR3 reads TGTGCCAGCAGTTTTGGAGGGGGGTCTAACTATGGCTACACCTTC.

The V call is TRBV7-9, the J call TRBJ2-1, with 9 bases that match TRBD2. V lost 2 bases to trimming and J lost 4 bases; unmatched junction nucleotides: 9. Per germline, CDR1 SEHNR and CDR2 FQNEAQ (reference sequence). The CDR3 consists of 17 residues. The CDR3 sequence is CASSLFIAGVSYNEQFF. The CDR3 nucleotides are TGTGCCAGCAGCTTATTTATAGCGGGAGTGTCATACAATGAGCAGTTCTTC. The variable domain in full, with the rest retrieved from reference TRBV7-9 and TRBJ2-1, is DTGVSQNPRHKITKRGQNVTFRCDPISEHNRLYWYRQTLGQGPEFLTYFQNEAQLEKSRLLSDRFSAERPKGSFSTLEIQRTEQGDSAMYLCASSLFIAGVSYNEQFFGPGTRLTVL.

J is TRBJ2-5 and V is TRBV2; 7 nucleotides align to TRBD1. CDR1 SNHLY and CDR2 FYNNEI come from the germline V gene. CDR3 length equals 15 residues. Trimming took 5 bases from V and 0 from J; bases not matched to a gene: 6. CDR3 sequence reads: CASSPTGMYQETQYF. The CDR3 nucleotides are TGTGCCAGCAGTCCGACAGGGATGTACCAAGAGACCCAGTACTTC. Complete variable domain (other parts from reference TRBV2 and TRBJ2-5): EPEVTQTPSHQVTQMGQEVILRCVPISNHLYFYWYRQILGQKVEFLVSFYNNEISEKSEIFDDQFSVERPDGSNFTLKIRSTKLEDSAMYFCASSPTGMYQETQYFGPGTRLLVL.

The rearrangement uses TRBV2 and TRBJ2-7, with D possibly matching TRBD2 (6 bases). Germline loops: CDR1 SNHLY, CDR2 FYNNEI. The CDR3 is 15 residues long. V was pared by 6 bases and J by 2 bases, with 17 bases between. CDR3 residues: CASRANGSPTYEQYF. The CDR3 DNA follows: TGTGCCAGCAGAGCCAACGGGAGTCCTACCTACGAGCAGTACTTC.

The J gene is TRBJ2-7, the V gene TRBV6-6, with TRBD1 matching over 7 bases. Germline CDR1 is MNHNY and CDR2 is SVGAGI (reference sequence). Trimming removed 11 bases from V and 2 bases from J; junction bases left unmatched: 12. This CDR3 is built from 14 residues. The CDR3 reads CAGNQQGTTYEQYF. In nucleotides, the CDR3 is TGTGCCGGCAACCAACAGGGGACAACCTACGAGCAGTACTTC.

Regarding this clonotype: One end of the junction is discordant with germline, which a read error may explain. V is TRBV5-1 and J is TRBJ2-5; the D gene could be TRBD1 or TRBD2 (5 bases each). The CDR3 is 14 residues long. Germline V lookup: CDR1 SGHRS, CDR2 YFSETQ. CDR3 DNA: TGCGCCAGTAGCTTAGAGGGGTTCGGCAATGAGCAGTACTTC. It is translated as CASSLEGFGNEQYF.

This clonotype appeared a few times. The chain carries TRBV11-2 and TRBJ2-2; unclear D gene. V dropped 2 bases and J dropped 7 bases, with 5 bases sitting between them. This CDR3 comprises 12 residues. Germline CDR1 and CDR2: SGHAT and FQNNGV. The DNA for the CDR3 is TGTGCCAGCAGCTTATTTCGCGGGGAGCTGTTTTTT. Its protein is CASSLFRGELFF.

With regard to this clonotype: At one end, the junction sequence differs from germline, possibly due to a read error. The chain carries TRBV5-1 and TRBJ2-3, with unresolved D. CDR3 length: 12 amino acids. Germline V lookup: CDR1 SGHRS, CDR2 YFSETQ. CDR3 sequence reads: CASSLLTDTRYF. The CDR3 DNA reads as TGCGCCAGCAGCTTGTTAACAGATACGCGGTATTTT.

This chain uses TRBV20-1 with TRBJ2-1, with 11 bases that match TRBD2. This CDR3 is built from 15 residues. The J segment lost 4 bases and the V segment lost 1 base, leaving 3 bases of the junction unmatched. Germline values: CDR1 DFQATT, CDR2 SNEGSKA (reference sequence). In nucleotides, the CDR3 is TGCAGTGCTAGAGGGACTAGCGGGCTGTACAATGAGCAGTTCTTC. Its protein is CSARGTSGLYNEQFF.

The chain has TRBV24-1 and TRBJ2-3, with 14 bases that match TRBD2. Trimming took 2 bases from V and 1 from J; bases not matched to a gene: 7. The germline CDR1 and CDR2 sequences are KGHDR and SFDVKD. This CDR3 contains 19 residues. Written as DNA, the CDR3 is TGTGCCACCAGTGATTCCGGGACTAGCGGGAGTTCGGGCACAGATACGCAGTATTTT. Translating it yields CATSDSGTSGSSGTDTQYF.

Many counts were recorded for this clonotype. The chain has TRBV6-2 or TRBV6-3 and TRBJ2-7; D uncertain. Trimming stripped 8 bases from V and 1 base from J, with 6 bases between. Per the germline V gene, CDR1 is MNHEY and CDR2 is SVGEGT. This CDR3 has 11 amino acids. The CDR3 reads CASANSYEQYF. The CDR3 nucleotides are TGTGCCAGCGCTAATTCCTACGAGCAGTACTTC.

This rearrangement joins TRBV9 to TRBJ2-1; D not resolved. The length of the CDR3 is 17 residues. CDR1 and CDR2 from the germline V gene are SGDLS and YYNGEE. V dropped 3 bases and J dropped 0 bases, with 16 bases sitting between them. CDR3 protein: CASSDSRVMGSYNEQFF. The CDR3 region has the DNA TGTGCCAGCAGCGATTCCCGGGTAATGGGCTCCTACAATGAGCAGTTCTTC. Full variable domain (remainder filled in from reference TRBV9 and TRBJ2-1): DSGVTQTPKHLITATGQRVTLRCSPRSGDLSVYWYQQSLDQGLQFLIQYYNGEERAKGNILERFSAQQFPDLHSELNLSSLELGDSALYFCASSDSRVMGSYNEQFFGPGTRLTVL.

This clonotype was seen only a few times. The gene calls are TRBV20-1 and TRBJ2-7; a possible D gene is TRBD2 (7 bases). The closer fit of TRBJ2-5 to the DNA end suggests the J call may be wrong. The CDR3 spans 13 residues. Germline V CDR1 and CDR2: DFQATT, SNEGSKA (reference sequence). CDR3 in DNA: TGCAGTGCTGCCCCGGGGGGCGAAGAGACCCAGTACTTC. Its translation is CSAAPGGEETQYF.

This rearrangement joins TRBV6-4 to TRBJ2-4; TRBD1 matches 9 bases. The closer fit of TRBJ2-7 to the DNA end suggests the J call may be wrong. Germline-derived CDR1 and CDR2 are MRHNA and SNTAGT. There are 16 residues in the CDR3. The CDR3 sequence: CASSDVLQGAPHEQYF. The DNA for the CDR3 is TGTGCCAGCAGTGACGTGTTACAGGGGGCGCCCCACGAGCAGTACTTC.

This clonotype was detected a few times. The CDR3 coding sequence is TGTGCCAGCAGGGGAGAGGGTAACTCTGGGGCCAACGTCCTGACTTTC. As protein: CASRGEGNSGANVLTF. The rearrangement joins TRBV7-9 to TRBJ2-6, with D tentatively TRBD2 (5 bases). Germline-derived CDR1 and CDR2 are SEHNR and FQNEAQ (reference sequence). This CDR3 has 16 amino acids. Deletions cut 6 bases from V and 0 bases from J, with 12 bases between.

This clonotype showed up just a few times. The chain is built from TRBV7-2 and TRBJ1-2; 10 bases agree with TRBD1. Germline-derived CDR1 and CDR2 are SGHTA and FQGNSA. The J segment lost 5 bases and the V segment lost 4 bases, leaving 10 bases of the junction unmatched. CDR3 length: 16 residues. The CDR3 bases are TGTGCCAGCAGCTCTAAGGGGACAGGGGTTGGGTATGGCTACACCTTC. Translating gives CASSSKGTGVGYGYTF. The variable domain in full, completed from reference TRBV7-2 and TRBJ1-2, reads GAGVSQSPSNKVTEKGKDVELRCDPISGHTALYWYRQSLGQGLEFLIYFQGNSAPDKSGLPSDRFSAERTGGSVSTLTIQRTQQEDSAVYLCASSSKGTGVGYGYTFGSGTRLTVV.

A note on this clonotype: It may be a read error: a sequence one base away is much more abundant. The V call is TRBV7-8, the J call TRBJ2-5; 9 nucleotides line up with TRBD2. Germline CDR1 SGHVS, CDR2 FQNEAQ. This CDR3 has 14 residues. With V trimmed by 4 bases and J by 5 bases, 5 bases remained unmatched. CDR3 coding DNA: TGTGCCAGCAGCTGGACTAGCGAGGGCGAGACCCAGTACTTC. Amino acid sequence: CASSWTSEGETQYF.

The chain employs TRBV20-1 and TRBJ2-7; TRBD2 agrees at 15 bases. V shed 3 bases, J shed 0 bases, and the junction held 6 bases outside the gene matches. The CDR3 totals 17 residues. CDR1 is DFQATT and CDR2 is SNEGSKA in the germline V gene (reference sequence). The chain's CDR3 is CSASTGLAGGNSYEQYF. The CDR3 nucleotides are TGCAGTGCTAGCACCGGACTAGCGGGAGGGAACTCCTACGAGCAGTACTTC.

The chain recombines TRBV25-1 with TRBJ2-5; 8 bases line up with TRBD1. CDR1 is MGHDK, CDR2 SYGVNS, per germline. The CDR3 totals 15 residues. After removal of 7 bases from V and 4 bases from J, the junction contained 11 bases not matched to a gene. Here the CDR3 DNA reads TGTGCCAGCACCCCTATGACAGGGGAGAGAGAGACCCAGTACTTC. Translated, it gives CASTPMTGERETQYF.

The rearrangement uses TRBV6-9 and TRBJ1-2; D ambiguous. Trimming took off 5 bases at V and 4 bases at J, with 11 bases between the two ends. CDR1 is MNHGY and CDR2 is SVAAGI in the germline V gene. CDR3 length: 13 residues. CDR3 sequence: CASSVQQPYGYTF. The CDR3 DNA reads TGTGCCAGCAGTGTTCAACAGCCCTATGGCTACACCTTC.

The gene calls are TRBV5-1 and TRBJ2-7; TRBD2 matches at 8 bases. J lost 0 bases, V lost 1 base, and 3 bases had no gene match. CDR1 is SGHRS and CDR2 is YFSETQ in the germline V gene. This CDR3 region has 15 residues. Here the CDR3 reads CASSLWREVSYEQYF. For the CDR3, the DNA is TGCGCCAGCAGCTTGTGGCGGGAGGTCTCCTACGAGCAGTACTTC. Looking up the rest from reference TRBV5-1 and TRBJ2-7 gives the full variable domain: KAGVTQTPRYLIKTRGQQVTLSCSPISGHRSVSWYQQTPGQGLQFLFEYFSETQRNKGNFPGRFSGRQFSNSRSEMNVSTLELGDSALYLCASSLWREVSYEQYFGPGTRLTVT.

This sequence joins TRBV13 and TRBJ2-5, with D tentatively TRBD1 (5 bases). Germline CDR1 PRHDT, CDR2 FYEKMQ (reference sequence). Trimming shortened V by 2 bases and J by 1 base, and 14 bases separated the two germline ends. The CDR3 is 16 residues long. The CDR3 DNA sequence: TGTGCCAGCAGCTTACGGCCCGACAGAAGCCAAGAGACCCAGTACTTC. It encodes CASSLRPDRSQETQYF.

The chain is built from TRBV12-3 or TRBV12-4 and TRBJ2-3; TRBD1 matches 8 bases. The CDR3 sequence is 13 residues long. V was pared by 8 bases and J by 4 bases, with 5 bases of the junction left unmatched. This CDR3 is CASGTGGSDTQYF. Here the CDR3 DNA reads TGTGCCAGCGGTACAGGGGGTTCAGATACGCAGTATTTT.

J is TRBJ2-3 and V is TRBV6-5; TRBD1 might be the D (6 bases). There are 16 residues in the CDR3. The germline CDR1 and CDR2 sequences are MNHEY and SVGAGI. Trimming removed 0 bases at V and 0 bases at J, with 10 bases between. CDR3: CASSYSSRGSTDTQYF. The CDR3 DNA follows: TGTGCCAGCAGTTACTCGAGCAGGGGCAGCACAGATACGCAGTATTTT.